This TCR beta chain appears in the sequencing data of a study of blood T cells in healthy people across ages. With a J-beta primer mix and a sample-barcoded 5' primer, a second PCR ran roughly 6 to 12 cycles. Using its own MiXCR run on the 5' RACE reads, TCRdb lists one record per CDR3 protein. The sample yields about 640,000 distinct CDR3 sequences, roughly 30% seen once. The J segment lost 8 bases and the V segment lost 5 bases, leaving 8 bases of the junction unmatched. Germline V gives CDR1 SGHTA, CDR2 FQGNSA. This CDR3 contains 14 residues. Sample: blood. The J gene is TRBJ1-4, the V gene TRBV7-2; TRBD1 matches 7 bases. The origin of this receptor is a woman at least 80 years old in good health. In DNA form, the CDR3 reads TGTGCCAGCAGCAGGGACAGCTCCGTGGAAAAACTGTTTTTT. Its protein product is CASSRDSSVEKLFF.